The rows below give T cell receptor beta chains drawn from one sample of a study of T cell clones after liver transplantation. Using immunoSEQ multiplex PCR, the repertoire was profiled, and TCRdb retains in-frame clones only, with some absent. The sample includes roughly 80,000 clones, roughly 82% of them seen just once. The sample in question was CD4+ T cells from blood, obtained approximately 3.5 years after liver transplant. The receptors derive from a human patient who received a liver transplant. Part of the T cells may come from the graft donor. The conserved cysteine and the conserved F or W are not part of the CDR3 here.

V gene | CDR3 length | CDR3 protein
TRBV29-1 | 13 | SVVGTSGSTDTQY
TRBV19 | 14 | ASSDRKSSGANVLT
TRBV28 | 14 | ASSLGAGWNTGELF
TRBV6-6 | 9 | ASRGFQPQH
TRBV5-6 | 11 | ASSFSPEETQY
TRBV4-3 | 12 | ASSQDYLNTEAF
TRBV5-1 | 13 | ASSLRERGDEKLF
TRBV15 | 12 | ATRNPANTGELF
TRBV5-4 | 11 | ASSLAPTEPQH
TRBV7-2 | 13 | ASSSRTDLRNEQF
TRBV7-2 | 11 | ASGTAANYGYT
TRBV6-1 | 12 | ASKRTGGAETQY
TRBV5-1 | 13 | ASSLDTAPSYGYT
TRBV10-1 | 11 | ASSRGRDNEQF
TRBV30 | 13 | AWSPKGRQGTEAF
TRBV6-1 | 13 | ASTSLGTGRGTQY
TRBV10-2 | 12 | ASSYLQGGYGYT
TRBV19 | 12 | ASQTRGPTGEQF
TRBV5-4 | 11 | ASSERDRGEQY
TRBV6-1 | 14 | ASSETEWGSGNTIY
TRBV9 | 14 | ASSVRPQASTDTQY
TRBV27 | 11 | ASSLFAGRPQH
TRBV6-5 | 12 | ASSPTLGYTEAF
TRBV5-1 | 11 | ASSTTGVTEAF
TRBV6-5 | 12 | ASRDGLSTYEQY
TRBV28 | 13 | ASSSPGSSNTEAF
TRBV6-1 | 13 | ASSAPDRAYYGYT